The 14 T cell receptor beta chains below come from one sample, sequenced in a study of CD8 T cells in ankylosing spondylitis. Study conclusions and caveats: Ankylosing spondylitis blood appeared to carry a characteristic TCR beta motif of roughly eight highly homologous variants.

What these receptors recognize is not known. Each CDR3 protein gets one entry after TCRdb re-called the 5' RACE reads with MiXCR. The sample shows fewer than 450,000 distinct CDR3 sequences, roughly a sixth of them seen only once. Sequencing input: blood, either unsorted or a sorted T cell fraction (not recorded which). These receptors all stem from a male donor with ankylosing spondylitis.

The chain combines TRBV6-1 with TRBJ1-2, with TRBD1 as a possible D gene (6 bases). From germline, CDR1 is MNHNS and CDR2 SASEGT. This CDR3 has 13 residues. Trimming cost V 5 bases and J 9 bases, with 16 bases left between them. CDR3 sequence: CASSPSGGRRYTF. The CDR3 DNA is TGTGCCAGCAGTCCTAGTGGGGGGCGGCGCTACACCTTC.

The chain is built from TRBV19 and TRBJ1-2, with D unresolved. The V gene's germline CDR1 is LNHDA and CDR2 SQIVND (reference sequence). This CDR3 has 12 amino acids. V lost 6 bases and J lost 8, with 13 bases in between. CDR3 protein: CASRYEPGGYTF. The CDR3 DNA is TGTGCCAGTAGGTACGAGCCGGGGGGCTACACCTTC.

The gene calls are TRBV18 and TRBJ1-1; 7 bases match TRBD1. The CDR3 length is 14 residues. V lost 4 bases, J lost 2 bases, and 4 bases stayed unmatched. Germline-derived CDR1 and CDR2 are KGHSH and LQKENI. CDR3 region: CASSQGALNTEAFF. The DNA for the CDR3 is TGTGCCAGCTCACAGGGGGCCCTCAACACTGAAGCTTTCTTT.

This clonotype was seen only once. The chain is built from TRBV14 and TRBJ1-1; a possible D gene is TRBD1 (6 bases). Germline values: CDR1 SGHDN, CDR2 FVKESK. CDR3 length: 15 residues. The V and J ends lost 4 bases and 1 base respectively, with 13 bases between them. Here the CDR3 reads CASSLRQAKNTEAFF. The CDR3 coding sequence is TGTGCCAGCAGCCTTCGACAGGCCAAGAACACTGAAGCTTTCTTT.

This chain uses TRBV6-1 with TRBJ2-7; 9 bases map to TRBD1. The germline CDR1 and CDR2 sequences are MNHNS and SASEGT. J was trimmed by 5 bases and V by 6 bases; bases with no gene match: 8. The CDR3 contains 14 residues. CDR3 bases: TGTGCCAGCAGCGTCGGGACAGGGAGGAACGAGCAGTACTTC. This encodes CASSVGTGRNEQYF.

This clonotype was picked up a small number of times. The gene calls are TRBV4-1 and TRBJ2-2; TRBD1 might be the D (7 bases). Trimming took off 6 bases at V and 4 bases at J, with 12 bases between the two ends. The CDR3 is 14 residues long. CDR1 MGHRA and CDR2 YSYEKL come from the germline V gene. CDR3 sequence (DNA): TGCGCCAGCAGATGGCAGGGGGGCACCGGGGAGCTGTTTTTT. Amino acid sequence: CASRWQGGTGELFF.

This clonotype has a handful of counts. V and J are TRBV3-1 and TRBJ2-2; D gene unclear. V shed 2 bases and J shed 5 bases, with 12 bases lying between them. CDR3 length: 15 residues. The germline V gene has CDR1 LGHDT and CDR2 YNNKEL (reference sequence). As DNA, the CDR3 is TGTGCCAGCAGCCAAACACCTCTGGGGACCGGGGAGCTGTTTTTT. This gives the protein CASSQTPLGTGELFF. The full variable domain, with the rest looked up from reference TRBV3-1 and TRBJ2-2, is DTAVSQTPKYLVTQMGNDKSIKCEQNLGHDTMYWYKQDSKKFLKIMFSYNNKELIINETVPNRFSPKSPDKAHLNLHINSLELGDSAVYFCASSQTPLGTGELFFGEGSRLTVL.

In its sample, this clonotype was seen many times. The gene calls are TRBV5-1 and TRBJ1-1, with a possible D match to TRBD1 (5 bases). The CDR3 is 15 residues long. Germline loops: CDR1 SGHRS, CDR2 YFSETQ. Deletions cut 4 bases from V and 0 bases from J, with 13 bases between. CDR3 in DNA: TGCGCCAGCAGCCGGGGACTGAGCATGAACACTGAAGCTTTCTTT. Its translation is CASSRGLSMNTEAFF.

This chain uses TRBV20-1 with TRBJ1-3; D is uncertain. Looked up from germline, CDR1 is DFQATT and CDR2 is SNEGSKA (reference sequence). This CDR3 is 11 amino acids long. Trimming stripped 8 bases from V and 2 bases from J, with 7 bases between. The CDR3 nucleotides read TGCAGTACCCTTACTGGAAACACCATATATTTT. Translating gives CSTLTGNTIYF.

This clonotype has a handful of counts. This rearrangement joins TRBV11-2 to TRBJ2-1, with a weak D call TRBD1 (6 bases). The ends were cut back, 2 bases at V and 8 bases at J, with 13 bases in the middle. Germline loops: CDR1 SGHAT, CDR2 FQNNGV. The CDR3 has 14 residues. This CDR3 reads CASSLNRAADEQFF. In DNA, the CDR3 is TGTGCCAGCAGCTTAAACAGGGCCGCGGATGAGCAGTTCTTC.

This clonotype was counted only a few times. The chain recombines TRBV6-2 or TRBV6-3 with TRBJ2-1; 9 bases map to TRBD1. The CDR3 contains 15 residues. Germline values: CDR1 MNHEY, CDR2 SVGEGT. V lost 6 bases and J lost 3; bases outside the gene matches: 6. The CDR3 DNA follows: TGTGCCAGCAGCCCTACGGGACAGGGCTACAATGAGCAGTTCTTC. Its protein product is CASSPTGQGYNEQFF.

This clonotype was seen more than once but under ten times. V is TRBV18 and J is TRBJ1-3, with TRBD1 matching 8 bases. J was trimmed by 0 bases and V by 3 bases; bases with no gene match: 7. Germline-derived CDR1 and CDR2 are KGHSH and LQKENI. This CDR3 has 17 residues. The CDR3 DNA follows: TGTGCCAGCTCACCCCAAGGGACAGGAAGCTCTGGAAACACCATATATTTT. Amino acids: CASSPQGTGSSGNTIYF.

The table lists this clonotype with many counts. J is TRBJ1-1 and V is TRBV29-1; 12 nucleotides agree with TRBD1. The CDR3 length is 13 residues. Germline V gene sequence: CDR1 SQVTM, CDR2 ANQGSEA. The trim removed 7 bases at V and 6 bases at J, leaving 6 bases unmatched. The CDR3 here is CSAGQGAVSEAFF. CDR3 coding DNA: TGCAGCGCGGGACAGGGGGCGGTTTCTGAAGCTTTCTTT.

The chain joins TRBV5-4 to TRBJ2-7; D possibly corresponds to TRBD2 (6 bases). The V end was cut by 4 bases, the J end by 2 bases, with 16 bases between. Per the germline V gene, CDR1 is SGHNT and CDR2 is YYREEE (reference sequence). This CDR3 has 15 residues. The CDR3 spells CASSPGTPGTYEQYF. CDR3 nucleotides: TGTGCCAGCAGCCCCGGGACTCCGGGAACCTACGAGCAGTACTTC.